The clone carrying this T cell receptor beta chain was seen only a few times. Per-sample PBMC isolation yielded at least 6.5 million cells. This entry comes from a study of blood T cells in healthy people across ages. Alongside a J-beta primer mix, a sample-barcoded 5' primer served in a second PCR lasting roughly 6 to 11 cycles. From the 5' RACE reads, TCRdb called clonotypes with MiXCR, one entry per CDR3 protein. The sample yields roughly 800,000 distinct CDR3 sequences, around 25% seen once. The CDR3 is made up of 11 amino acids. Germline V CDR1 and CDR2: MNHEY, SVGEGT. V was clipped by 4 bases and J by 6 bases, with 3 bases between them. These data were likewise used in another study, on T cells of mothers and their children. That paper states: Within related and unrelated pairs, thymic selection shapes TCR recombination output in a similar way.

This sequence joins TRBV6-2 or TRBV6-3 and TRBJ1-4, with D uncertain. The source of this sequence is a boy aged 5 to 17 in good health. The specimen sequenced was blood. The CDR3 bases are TGTGCCAGCAGTTCAGATGAAAAACTGTTTTTT. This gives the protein CASSSDEKLFF.